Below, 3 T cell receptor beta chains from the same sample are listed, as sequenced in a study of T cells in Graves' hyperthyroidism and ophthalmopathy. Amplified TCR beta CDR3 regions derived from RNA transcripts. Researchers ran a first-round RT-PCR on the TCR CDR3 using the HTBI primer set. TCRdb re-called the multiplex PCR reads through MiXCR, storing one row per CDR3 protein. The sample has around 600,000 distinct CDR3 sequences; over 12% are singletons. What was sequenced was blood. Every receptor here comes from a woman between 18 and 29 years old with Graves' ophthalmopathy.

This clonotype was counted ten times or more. The CDR3 region is CASSPGHPPGETQYF. DNA of the CDR3: TGTGCCAGCAGCCCCGGGCATCCGCCGGGAGAGACCCAGTACTTC. This chain connects TRBV11-3 to TRBJ2-5; D remains ambiguous. This CDR3 contains 15 residues. The ends were cut back, 5 bases at V and 4 bases at J, with 17 bases in the middle. The germline V gene encodes CDR1 SGHNT and CDR2 YENEEA.

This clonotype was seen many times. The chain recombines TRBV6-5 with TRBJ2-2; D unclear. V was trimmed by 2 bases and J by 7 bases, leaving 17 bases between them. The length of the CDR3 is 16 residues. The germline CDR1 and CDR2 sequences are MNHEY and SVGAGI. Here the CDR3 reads CASSYPEVAPGGELFF. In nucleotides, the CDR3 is TGTGCCAGCAGTTACCCAGAGGTAGCCCCGGGCGGGGAGCTGTTTTTT.

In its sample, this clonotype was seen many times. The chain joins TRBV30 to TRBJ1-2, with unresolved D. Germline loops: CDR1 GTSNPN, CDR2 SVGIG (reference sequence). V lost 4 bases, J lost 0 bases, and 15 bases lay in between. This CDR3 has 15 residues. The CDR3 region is CAWTRGSYTNYGYTF. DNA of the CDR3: TGTGCCTGGACCCGAGGGTCCTATACTAACTATGGCTACACCTTC.